The entry that follows covers one T cell receptor (beta chain) sequence. Its specificity is unknown. The CDR3 spans 16 residues. Germline V gives CDR1 ENHRY, CDR2 SYGVKD. Losses at the gene ends were 3 bases for V and 4 bases for J; bases not matched to a gene: 8. The data were obtained in a study of T cells in localized non-small cell lung cancer. This table comes from immunoSEQ multiplex PCR, and its TCRdb copy is limited to in-frame clones, with some not included. The sample includes roughly 70,000 clones, 86% of them seen just once. Regarding the study as a whole: Adjacent lung held a median 57 of the top 100 tumor clones. Uninvolved neighboring lung showed the greatest T cell clonality, exceeding tumor.

The receptor comes from a male donor at least 60 years old with stage III squamous cell lung carcinoma. This chain joins TRBV10-3 and TRBJ2-1; TRBD1 agrees at 8 bases. Source: peripheral blood, taken before any cancer treatment. The CDR3 region has the DNA TGTGCCATCAGTGACTTCCAGGGGGCGGGATACAATGAGCAGTTCTTC. This translates into CAISDFQGAGYNEQFF.